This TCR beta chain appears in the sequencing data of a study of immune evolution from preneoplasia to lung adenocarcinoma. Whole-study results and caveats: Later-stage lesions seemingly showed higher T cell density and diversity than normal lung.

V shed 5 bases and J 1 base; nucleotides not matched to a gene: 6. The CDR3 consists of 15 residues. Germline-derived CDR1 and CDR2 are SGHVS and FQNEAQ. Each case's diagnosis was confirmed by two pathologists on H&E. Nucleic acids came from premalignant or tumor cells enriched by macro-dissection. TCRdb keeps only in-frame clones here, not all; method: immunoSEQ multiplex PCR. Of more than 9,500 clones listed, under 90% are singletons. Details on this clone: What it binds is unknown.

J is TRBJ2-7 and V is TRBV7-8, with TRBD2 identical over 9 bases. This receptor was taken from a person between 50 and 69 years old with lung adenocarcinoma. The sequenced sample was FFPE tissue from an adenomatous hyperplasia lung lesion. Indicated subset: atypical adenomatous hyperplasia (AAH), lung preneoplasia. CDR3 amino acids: CASSPTSGDSYEQYF. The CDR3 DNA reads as TGTGCCAGCAGCCCGACTAGCGGAGATTCCTACGAGCAGTACTTC.